This T cell receptor (beta chain) was obtained from a study of T cells in Graves' hyperthyroidism and ophthalmopathy. Study-wide points: The authors' 13 V-J model separated ophthalmopathy from stable hyperthyroidism. Model output signaled ophthalmopathy a median roughly 6.5 months ahead of onset. Most thyroid clonotypes expanded above 0.001 appeared in blood too.

As to this clonotype: Its antigen is not identified.

Newly diagnosed hyperthyroidism patients aged 18 to 65 years had disease lasting under 2 months. TCR beta CDR3 region amplification was performed from RNA transcripts. With the HTBI primer set, the TCR CDR3 went through a first round of RT-PCR. TCRdb analysed the multiplex PCR reads with MiXCR anew, one entry per CDR3 protein. The sample holds 45,000 or so distinct CDR3 sequences, about 52% seen once. Germline loops: CDR1 DFQATT, CDR2 SNEGSKA (reference sequence). The CDR3 runs 16 residues. J gave up 1 base and V 4 bases, and 5 bases lay outside the gene matches. Sequencing was carried out using peripheral blood or thyroid tissue (not recorded which). The sequence was collected from a woman aged 50 to 65 with Graves' hyperthyroidism. This rearrangement joins TRBV20-1 to TRBJ2-7, with 15 bases that match TRBD2. The CDR3 loop is CSAKTGTSGRSYEQYF. In DNA form, the CDR3 reads TGCAGTGCTAAGACCGGGACTAGCGGGAGGTCCTACGAGCAGTACTTC.